What follows is one T cell receptor beta chain and its context. Its recognized antigen is unknown. Within one base of it there is no much larger clone, and no base qualities were kept. The sample comes from a study of early T cells in non-severe SARS-CoV-2 infection (dated by TCRdb to the early 2020s). Notes on the research overall: Bulk RNA from unsorted whole blood was used for TCR sequencing, so alpha and beta chains could not be paired.

Overall study outcomes, separate from this receptor: VDJdb matching was skewed toward anti-spike CD8 responses, so virus-specific expansions were likely underestimated and private and CD4 specificities were missed.

Set within a cohort of healthcare workers in London, UK, this nested case-control study involved weekly PCR testing of nasopharyngeal swabs along with blood sampling. Healthcare workers were recruited during the week of the UK lockdown, between 23 and 31 March 2020, and followed weekly for up to roughly 15 weeks. Unmatched junction bases come to 4, with V trimmed by 2 bases and J by 8 bases. CDR1 is given as SGDLS and CDR2 as YYNGEE, both from the germline V gene. The CDR3 numbers 14 residues from cysteine through phenylalanine. Here the CDR3 DNA is all that survives: 42 bases in frame from base 1. The library was obtained by 5' RACE. The sequencing machine was a NextSeq 500. In the TCR library protocol, unique molecular identifiers were attached to individual cDNA molecules to correct for PCR bias and sequencing error. Sequencing covered both TCR alpha and beta chains, and within each sample the abundances of alpha and beta sequences were tightly co-correlated. Turning to the authors' computational methods: Decombinator V4 was used to annotate TCR sequences for V gene, J gene and CDR3. Expanded TCRs were defined as changing significantly between any two time points under a Poisson model with p below 0.0001. TCR abundances were normalised to the total number of TCRs sequenced in each sample and reported as counts per million. MAIT TCRs were defined by TRAV1-2 paired with TRAJ12, TRAJ20 or TRAJ33, and iNKT TCRs by TRAV10 paired with TRAJ18. A search of VDJdb, accessed on 1 November 2021, was run for TCRs annotated to CMV, EBV and SARS-CoV-2, with TCRs annotated for multiple antigens excluded. TCRdb reanalyzed the raw reads on its own, using fastp at Q25 for trimming and MiXCR for clone calling, and kept in-frame beta chains. Rows merge per CDR3 protein into single entries with the most common DNA and genes. TCRdb's processing, not the study's, gives the V and J calls here. The sample profile shows 65,000 to 85,000 distinct CDR3 sequences; roughly 11% of them were found once. The top ten clonotypes cover 3.5% to 4.5% of the sample.

Recombination joined TRBV9 with TRBJ1-4, with TRBD1 matching 9 junction bases. This TCR was sampled from an adult who was a healthcare worker with PCR-confirmed SARS-CoV-2 infection or an uninfected control (not recorded which). The sequenced sample was whole blood. The CDR3 reads as follows: CASSVGQGNEKLFF. The nucleotide sequence reads TGTGCCAGCAGCGTGGGACAGGGTAACGAAAAACTGTTTTTT.